This T cell receptor beta chain was retrieved from a study of blood T cell repertoires in COVID-19. Overall study: Researchers got acute and convalescent COVID-19 samples from the United States, Italy and Spain. PBMCs, B-cell-depleted T cells, or T cells were the source of the cDNA or gDNA that made up the material.

This clone has more than one count but fewer than ten. As originally analysed: For nucleated cells, counts were estimated from reference gene primer amplification. Some clones are missing from TCRdb's copy, which holds only in-frame ones; the method was immunoSEQ multiplex PCR. The V and J calls and clone size come from that table; D and trimming were worked out from the DNA. The sample consists of roughly 250,000 clones, 70% to 85% of them appearing once. Input material: peripheral blood. This clonotype originated in a woman aged 40-49 years with active or convalescent COVID-19.

The CDR3 loop reads CASSTRLAGGRSREQFF. The CDR3 nucleotides are TGTGCCAGCAGCACTCGACTAGCGGGGGGTCGTTCTAGGGAGCAGTTCTTC. This chain uses TRBV5-4 with TRBJ2-1, with TRBD2 matching 13 bases. This CDR3 has 17 residues. V shed 4 bases and J 10 bases; nucleotides not matched to a gene: 14. CDR1 is SGHNT, CDR2 YYREEE, per germline (reference sequence).